A single sample gave rise to the 9 T cell receptor beta chains below, sequenced in a study of blood T cell repertoires in COVID-19. Sequencing used immunoSEQ multiplex PCR; TCRdb keeps in-frame clones, though not all of them. The sample comprises some 290,000 clones, approximately 87% of which are singletons, and roughly 12% rests with the top ten. The sample consisted of peripheral blood. All receptors come from a woman aged 30 to 39 with COVID-19, enrolled during active disease.

This chain links TRBV7-9 with TRBJ2-3; 7 bases line up with TRBD2. V lost 6 bases, J lost 1 base, and 4 bases stayed unmatched. The CDR3 length is 14 residues. Germline V gene data show CDR1 as SEHNR and CDR2 as FQNEAQ (reference sequence). The CDR3 nucleotides read TGTGCCAGCAGGGTTGGGGGGGGCACAGATACGCAGTATTTT. Residues: CASRVGGGTDTQYF. Filled out from reference TRBV7-9 and TRBJ2-3, the complete variable domain reads DTGVSQNPRHKITKRGQNVTFRCDPISEHNRLYWYRQTLGQGPEFLTYFQNEAQLEKSRLLSDRFSAERPKGSFSTLEIQRTEQGDSAMYLCASRVGGGTDTQYFGPGTRLTVL.

The chain couples TRBV19 to TRBJ2-1, with TRBD2 identical over 7 bases. Per germline, CDR1 LNHDA and CDR2 SQIVND (reference sequence). CDR3 size: 16 residues. The J segment lost 5 bases and the V segment lost 0 bases, leaving 7 bases of the junction unmatched. The CDR3 region has the DNA TGTGCCAGTAGTATAGATGGAGCGGGGTCACACAATGAGCAGTTCTTC. It encodes CASSIDGAGSHNEQFF.

The chain recombines TRBV2 with TRBJ2-7, with 7 nucleotides matching TRBD1. This CDR3 has 14 residues. CDR1 is SNHLY and CDR2 is FYNNEI in the germline V gene. Losses at the gene ends were 6 bases for V and 2 bases for J; bases not matched to a gene: 7. The CDR3: CASRDGTAAYEQYF. In nucleotides, the CDR3 is TGTGCCAGCAGGGATGGGACAGCCGCCTACGAGCAGTACTTC.

The chain is built from TRBV5-1 and TRBJ2-7, with D hard to call. Germline CDR1 is SGHRS and CDR2 is YFSETQ. Deletions cut 0 bases from V and 3 bases from J, with 7 bases between. The CDR3 consists of 13 residues. In DNA form, the CDR3 reads TGCGCCAGCAGCTTGGGTCAGTACTACGAGCAGTACTTC. Protein: CASSLGQYYEQYF.

The rearrangement joins TRBV2 to TRBJ2-4, with TRBD2 matching 9 bases. With 4 bases clipped from V and 7 bases from J, the junction kept 8 bases outside the gene matches. The germline V gene encodes CDR1 SNHLY and CDR2 FYNNEI. This CDR3 is 15 amino acids long. DNA of the CDR3: TGTGCCAGCAGTGGTCTTAGCGGGGGCGGGAACATTCAGTACTTC. Translation gives CASSGLSGGGNIQYF.

This clone has only a few counts. The J gene is TRBJ1-4, the V gene TRBV5-1; the D gene is possibly TRBD1 (5 bases). Per the germline V gene, CDR1 is SGHRS and CDR2 is YFSETQ. The CDR3 contains 14 residues. Between the trimmed V and J ends, which lost 4 bases and 7 bases, there was a span of 14 bases. CDR3 region: CASSQTGGVEKLFF. The CDR3 DNA reads TGCGCCAGCAGCCAGACTGGAGGGGTTGAAAAACTGTTTTTT.

This chain joins TRBV6-1 and TRBJ2-7; D is uncertain. Trimming removed 3 bases at V and 3 bases at J, with 6 bases between. The CDR3 loop spans 12 amino acids. The germline V gene encodes CDR1 MNHNS and CDR2 SASEGT. As DNA, the CDR3 is TGTGCCAGCAGTGAGGTCGGCTACGAGCAGTACTTC. Its protein is CASSEVGYEQYF.

V and J are TRBV20-1 and TRBJ1-2; no clear D gene. The ends were cut back, 3 bases at V and 4 bases at J, with 15 bases in the middle. The CDR3 is 14 amino acids. CDR1 and CDR2 (germline): DFQATT, SNEGSKA (reference sequence). The CDR3 reads CSASRGVQLYGYTF. CDR3 bases: TGCAGTGCTAGTCGGGGTGTTCAACTCTATGGCTACACCTTC.

V and J are TRBV10-3 and TRBJ1-2, with 10 bases identical to TRBD1. This CDR3 region has 17 residues. Germline V gives CDR1 ENHRY, CDR2 SYGVKD. V trimming: 3 bases; J trimming: 4 bases; junction bases outside the gene matches: 11. The CDR3 bases are TGTGCCATCAGTGAAGGACTAGGACAGGGGGTAATCTATGGCTACACCTTC. Translating gives CAISEGLGQGVIYGYTF.